Included here is one T cell receptor beta chain sequence, with context. CDR3 length: 14 residues. Trimming removed 3 bases at V and 3 bases at J, with 9 bases between. Per germline, CDR1 MDHEN and CDR2 SYDVKM. This sample is part of a study of T cell responses to AZD1222 COVID-19 vaccine. TCRdb keeps only in-frame clones here, not all; method: immunoSEQ multiplex PCR. The data show roughly 140,000 clones, less than 90% seen once. The receptor was isolated from an adult who had recovered from COVID-19. The material sequenced was peripheral blood, taken after recovery from COVID-19. The rearrangement uses TRBV28 and TRBJ1-3; unclear D gene. CDR3 sequence: CASSFPGNGNTIYF. CDR3 DNA sequence: TGTGCCAGCAGTTTCCCGGGGAATGGAAACACCATATATTTT.